Given below is one T cell receptor (beta chain) in context. The data were taken from a study of CD8 T cells in Susac syndrome. The germline V gene has CDR1 DFQATT and CDR2 SNEGSKA (reference sequence). V shed 5 bases and J shed 7 bases, with 16 bases lying between them. This CDR3 has 13 amino acids. Random hexamers primed reverse transcription of about 0.45 to 1 ug RNA. Amplification of TCR beta CDR3 by immunoSEQ multiplex PCR spanned 54 Vbeta and 13 Jbeta. TCRdb re-analysed the immunoSEQ multiplex PCR reads in MiXCR, keeping a single row per CDR3 protein. This sample has around 190,000 distinct CDR3 sequences, with 90% to 95% found just once.

Sequencing input: CD4+ T cells from PBMCs. The chain uses TRBV20-1 and TRBJ2-3; D might be TRBD1 or TRBD2, each matching 5 bases. The source of this sequence is a human donor with Susac syndrome. The CDR3 bases are TGCAGTGCTGTGGGGACCGGGACGTATACGCAGTATTTT. It codes for CSAVGTGTYTQYF.